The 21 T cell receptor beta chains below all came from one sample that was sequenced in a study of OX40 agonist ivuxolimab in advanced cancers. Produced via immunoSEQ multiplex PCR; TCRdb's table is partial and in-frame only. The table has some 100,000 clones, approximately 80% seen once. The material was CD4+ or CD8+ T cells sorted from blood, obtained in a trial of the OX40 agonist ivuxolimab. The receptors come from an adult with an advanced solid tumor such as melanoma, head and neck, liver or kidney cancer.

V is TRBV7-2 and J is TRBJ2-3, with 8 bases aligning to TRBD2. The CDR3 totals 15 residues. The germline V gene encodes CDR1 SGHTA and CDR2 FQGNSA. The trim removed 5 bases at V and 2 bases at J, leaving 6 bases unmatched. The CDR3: CASSGGTRVTDTQYF. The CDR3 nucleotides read TGTGCCAGCAGCGGAGGGACTAGAGTCACAGATACGCAGTATTTT.

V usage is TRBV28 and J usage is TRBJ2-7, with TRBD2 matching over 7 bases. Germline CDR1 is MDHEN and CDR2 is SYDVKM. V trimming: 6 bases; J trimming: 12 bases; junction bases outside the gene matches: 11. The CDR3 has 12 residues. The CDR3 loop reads CASSGGGGSWYF. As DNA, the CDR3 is TGTGCCAGCAGCGGAGGCGGGGGTAGTTGGTACTTC.

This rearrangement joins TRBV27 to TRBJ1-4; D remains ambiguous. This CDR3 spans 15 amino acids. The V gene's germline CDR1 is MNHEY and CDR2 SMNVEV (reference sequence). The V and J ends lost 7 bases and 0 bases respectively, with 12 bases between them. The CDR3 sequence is CASKKAGTTNEKLFF. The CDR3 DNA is TGTGCCAGCAAAAAAGCGGGGACAACTAATGAAAAACTGTTTTTT. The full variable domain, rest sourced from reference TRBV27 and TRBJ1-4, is EAQVTQNPRYLITVTGKKLTVTCSQNMNHEYMSWYRQDPGLGLRQIYYSMNVEVTDKGDVPEGYKVSRKEKRNFPLILESPSPNQTSLYFCASKKAGTTNEKLFFGSGTQLSVL.

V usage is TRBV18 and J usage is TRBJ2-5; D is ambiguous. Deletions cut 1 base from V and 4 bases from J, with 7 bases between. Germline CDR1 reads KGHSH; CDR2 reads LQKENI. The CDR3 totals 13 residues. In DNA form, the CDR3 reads TGTGCCAGCTCACCACTGACATCAGAGACCCAGTACTTC. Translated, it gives CASSPLTSETQYF.

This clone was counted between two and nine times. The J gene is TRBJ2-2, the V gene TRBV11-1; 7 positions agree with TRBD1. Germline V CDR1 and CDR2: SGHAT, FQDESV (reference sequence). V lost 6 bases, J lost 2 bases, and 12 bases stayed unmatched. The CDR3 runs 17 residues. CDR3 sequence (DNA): TGTGCCAGCAGAGCCGGCCAACAGGGGTTTAACACCGGGGAGCTGTTTTTT. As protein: CASRAGQQGFNTGELFF.

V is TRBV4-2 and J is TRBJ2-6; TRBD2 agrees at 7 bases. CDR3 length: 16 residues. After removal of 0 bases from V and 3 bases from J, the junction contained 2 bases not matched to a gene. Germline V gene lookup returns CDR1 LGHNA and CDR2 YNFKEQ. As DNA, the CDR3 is TGTGCCAGCAGCCAAGAGGGAGGGAGTGGGGCCAACGTCCTGACTTTC. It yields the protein CASSQEGGSGANVLTF.

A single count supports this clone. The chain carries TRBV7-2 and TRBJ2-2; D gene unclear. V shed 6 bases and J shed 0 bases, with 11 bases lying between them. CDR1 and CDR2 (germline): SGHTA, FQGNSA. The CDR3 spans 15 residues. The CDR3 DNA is TGTGCCAGCAGTCTGTTAGTATCGAACACCGGGGAGCTGTTTTTT. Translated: CASSLLVSNTGELFF.

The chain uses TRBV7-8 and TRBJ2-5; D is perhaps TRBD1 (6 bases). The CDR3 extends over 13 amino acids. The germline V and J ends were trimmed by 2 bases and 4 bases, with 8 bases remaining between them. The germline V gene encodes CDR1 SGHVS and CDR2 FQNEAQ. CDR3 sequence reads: CASSLRDTETQYF. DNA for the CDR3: TGTGCCAGCAGCTTAAGGGACACAGAGACCCAGTACTTC.

The CDR3 region is CASSLVIGTGNEQYF. DNA of the CDR3: TGTGCCAGCAGCTTAGTCATTGGGACAGGGAACGAGCAGTACTTC. The V call is TRBV7-9, the J call TRBJ2-7; 9 bases map to TRBD1. Unmatched junction bases numbered 6, after V lost 1 base and J lost 5 bases. Germline V gene data show CDR1 as SEHNR and CDR2 as FQNEAQ (reference sequence). The CDR3 is 15 amino acids.

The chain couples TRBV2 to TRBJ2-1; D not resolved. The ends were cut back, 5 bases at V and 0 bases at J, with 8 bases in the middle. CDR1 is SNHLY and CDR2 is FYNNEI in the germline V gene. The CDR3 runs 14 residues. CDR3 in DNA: TGTGCCAGCAGTCCGAGCAGCTCCTACAATGAGCAGTTCTTC. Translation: CASSPSSSYNEQFF.

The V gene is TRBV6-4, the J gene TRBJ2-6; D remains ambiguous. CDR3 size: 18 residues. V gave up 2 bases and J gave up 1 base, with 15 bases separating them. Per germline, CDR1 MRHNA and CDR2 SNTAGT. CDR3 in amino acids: CASSDRPASTSGANVLTF. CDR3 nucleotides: TGTGCCAGCAGTGACAGGCCAGCCTCGACTTCTGGGGCCAACGTCCTGACTTTC.

CDR3 nucleotide sequence: TGTGCCAGCCTCCGGGGGACAGGGGGCGCAGGCTATGGCTACACCTTC. It specifies CASLRGTGGAGYGYTF. The chain combines TRBV7-2 with TRBJ1-2, with 12 bases that match TRBD1. V trimming: 8 bases; J trimming: 4 bases; junction bases outside the gene matches: 11. CDR1 and CDR2 from the germline V gene are SGHTA and FQGNSA. The CDR3 covers 16 residues.

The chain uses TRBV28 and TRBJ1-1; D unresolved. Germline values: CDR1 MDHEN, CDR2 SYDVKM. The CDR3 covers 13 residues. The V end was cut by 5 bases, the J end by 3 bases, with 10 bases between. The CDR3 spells CASSPPRDTEAFF. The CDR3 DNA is TGTGCCAGCAGTCCACCTCGGGACACTGAAGCTTTCTTT.

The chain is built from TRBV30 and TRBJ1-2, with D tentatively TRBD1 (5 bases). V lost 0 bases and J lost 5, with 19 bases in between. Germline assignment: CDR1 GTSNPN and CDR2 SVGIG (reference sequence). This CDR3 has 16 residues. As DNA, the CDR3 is TGTGCCTGGAGTGTACTGGGATTGGGGACGGCATATGGCTACACCTTC. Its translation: CAWSVLGLGTAYGYTF. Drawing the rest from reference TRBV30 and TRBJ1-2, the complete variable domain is SQTIHQWPATLVQPVGSPLSLECTVEGTSNPNLYWYRQAAGRGLQLLFYSVGIGQISSEVPQNLSASRPQDRQFILSSKKLLLSDSGFYLCAWSVLGLGTAYGYTFGSGTRLTVV.

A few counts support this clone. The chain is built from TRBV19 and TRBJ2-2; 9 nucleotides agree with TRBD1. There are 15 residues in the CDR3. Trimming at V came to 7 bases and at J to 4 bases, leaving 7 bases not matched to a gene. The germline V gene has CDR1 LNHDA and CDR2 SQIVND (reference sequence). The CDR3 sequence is CASNRDRVSTGELFF. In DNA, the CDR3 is TGTGCCAGTAACCGGGACAGGGTCAGCACCGGGGAGCTGTTTTTT.

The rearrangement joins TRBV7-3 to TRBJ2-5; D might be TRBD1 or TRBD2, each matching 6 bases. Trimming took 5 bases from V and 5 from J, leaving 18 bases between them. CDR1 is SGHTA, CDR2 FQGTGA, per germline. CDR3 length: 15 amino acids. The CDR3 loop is CASSRQGTGDETQYF. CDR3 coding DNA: TGTGCCAGCAGCAGGCAGGGGACGGGGGATGAGACCCAGTACTTC.

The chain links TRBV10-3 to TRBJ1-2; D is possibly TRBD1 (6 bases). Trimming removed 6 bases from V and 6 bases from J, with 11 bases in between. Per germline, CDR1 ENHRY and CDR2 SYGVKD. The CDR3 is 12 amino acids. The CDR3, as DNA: TGTGCCATCAGCGAGGGGGGTGATGGCTACACCTTC. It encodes CAISEGGDGYTF.

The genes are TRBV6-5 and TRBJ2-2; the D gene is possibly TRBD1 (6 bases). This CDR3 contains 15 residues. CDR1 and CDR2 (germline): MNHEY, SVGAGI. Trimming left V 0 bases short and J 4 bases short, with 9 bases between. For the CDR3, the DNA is TGTGCCAGCAGTTACTCAACAGGGACCACCGGGGAGCTGTTTTTT. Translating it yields CASSYSTGTTGELFF.

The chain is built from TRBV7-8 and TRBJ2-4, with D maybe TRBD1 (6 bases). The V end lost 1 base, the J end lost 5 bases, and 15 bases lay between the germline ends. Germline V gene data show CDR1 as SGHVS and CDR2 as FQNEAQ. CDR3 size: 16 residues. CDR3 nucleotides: TGTGCCAGCAGCTTAGACGGCAGGGGTGGCCAAAACATTCAGTACTTC. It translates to CASSLDGRGGQNIQYF.

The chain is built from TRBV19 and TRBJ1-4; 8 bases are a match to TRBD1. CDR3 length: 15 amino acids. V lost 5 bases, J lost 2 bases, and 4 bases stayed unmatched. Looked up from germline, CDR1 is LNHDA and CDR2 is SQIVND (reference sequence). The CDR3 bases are TGTGCCAGTAGTCCGGGACAGGTGACTAATGAAAAACTGTTTTTT. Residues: CASSPGQVTNEKLFF.

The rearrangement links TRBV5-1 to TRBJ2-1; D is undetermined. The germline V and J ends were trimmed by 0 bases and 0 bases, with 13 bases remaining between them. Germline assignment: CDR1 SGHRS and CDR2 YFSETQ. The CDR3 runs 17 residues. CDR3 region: CASSLDQTPGSYNEQFF. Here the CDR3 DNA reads TGCGCCAGCAGCTTGGACCAAACTCCGGGCTCCTACAATGAGCAGTTCTTC.